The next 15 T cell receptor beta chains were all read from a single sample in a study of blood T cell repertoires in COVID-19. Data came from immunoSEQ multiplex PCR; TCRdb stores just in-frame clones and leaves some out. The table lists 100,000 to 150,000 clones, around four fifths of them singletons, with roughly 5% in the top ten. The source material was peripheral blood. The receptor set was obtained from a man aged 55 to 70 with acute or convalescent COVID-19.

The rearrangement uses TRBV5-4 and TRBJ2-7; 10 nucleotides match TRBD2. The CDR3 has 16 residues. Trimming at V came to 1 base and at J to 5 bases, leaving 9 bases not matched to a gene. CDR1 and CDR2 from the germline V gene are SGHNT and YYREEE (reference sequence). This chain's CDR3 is CASSLKLAGKGDEQYF. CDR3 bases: TGTGCCAGCAGCTTGAAACTAGCGGGAAAGGGGGACGAGCAGTACTTC.

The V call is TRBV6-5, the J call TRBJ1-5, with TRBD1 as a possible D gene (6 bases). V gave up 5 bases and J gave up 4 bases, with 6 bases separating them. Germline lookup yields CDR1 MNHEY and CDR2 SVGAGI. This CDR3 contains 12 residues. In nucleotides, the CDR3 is TGTGCCAGCAGTAGGGGGAATCAGCCCCAGCATTTT. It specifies CASSRGNQPQHF.

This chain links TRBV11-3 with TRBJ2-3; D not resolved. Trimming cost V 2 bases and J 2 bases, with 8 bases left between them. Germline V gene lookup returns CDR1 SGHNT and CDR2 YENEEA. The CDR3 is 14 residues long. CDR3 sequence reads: CASSLSGDTDTQYF. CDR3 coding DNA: TGTGCCAGCAGCTTATCTGGAGACACAGATACGCAGTATTTT.

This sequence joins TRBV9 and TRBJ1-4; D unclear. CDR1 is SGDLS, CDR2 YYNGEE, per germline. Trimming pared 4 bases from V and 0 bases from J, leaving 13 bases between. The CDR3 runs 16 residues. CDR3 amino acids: CASSRGRGSTNEKLFF. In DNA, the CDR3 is TGTGCCAGCAGCCGGGGTCGAGGGTCAACTAATGAAAAACTGTTTTTT.

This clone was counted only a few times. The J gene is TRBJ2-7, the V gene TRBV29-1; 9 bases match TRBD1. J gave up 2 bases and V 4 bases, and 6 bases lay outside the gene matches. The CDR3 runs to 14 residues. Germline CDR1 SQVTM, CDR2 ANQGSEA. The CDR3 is CSVGRDRAPYEQYF. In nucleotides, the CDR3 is TGCAGCGTTGGTCGGGACAGGGCTCCCTACGAGCAGTACTTC.

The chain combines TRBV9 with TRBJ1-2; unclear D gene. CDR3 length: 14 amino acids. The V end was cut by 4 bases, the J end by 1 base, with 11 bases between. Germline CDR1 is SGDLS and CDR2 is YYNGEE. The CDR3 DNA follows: TGTGCCAGCAGCTCTAGACGGATTAACTATGGCTACACCTTC. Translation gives CASSSRRINYGYTF.

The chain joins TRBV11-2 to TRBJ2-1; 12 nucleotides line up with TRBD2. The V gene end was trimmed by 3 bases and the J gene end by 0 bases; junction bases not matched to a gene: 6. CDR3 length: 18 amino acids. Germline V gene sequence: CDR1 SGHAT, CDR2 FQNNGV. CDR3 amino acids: CASSFPGLAGSSYNEQFF. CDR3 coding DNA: TGTGCCAGCAGCTTCCCGGGACTAGCGGGTAGCTCCTACAATGAGCAGTTCTTC. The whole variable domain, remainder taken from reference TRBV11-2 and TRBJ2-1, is EAGVAQSPRYKIIEKRQSVAFWCNPISGHATLYWYQQILGQGPKLLIQFQNNGVVDDSQLPKDRFSAERLKGVDSTLKIQPAKLEDSAVYLCASSFPGLAGSSYNEQFFGPGTRLTVL.

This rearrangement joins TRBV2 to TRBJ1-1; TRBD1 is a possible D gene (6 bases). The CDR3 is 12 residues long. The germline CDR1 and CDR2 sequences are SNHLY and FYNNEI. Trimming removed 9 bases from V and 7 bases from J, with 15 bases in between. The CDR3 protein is CASSQGKREAFF. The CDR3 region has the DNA TGTGCCAGTAGCCAGGGGAAACGTGAAGCTTTCTTT.

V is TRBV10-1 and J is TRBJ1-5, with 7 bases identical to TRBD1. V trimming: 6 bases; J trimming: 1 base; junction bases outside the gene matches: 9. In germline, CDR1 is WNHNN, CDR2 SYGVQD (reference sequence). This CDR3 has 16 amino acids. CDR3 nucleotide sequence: TGCGCCAGCAGACAGACTATGGGACAGAGCAATCAGCCCCAGCATTTT. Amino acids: CASRQTMGQSNQPQHF.

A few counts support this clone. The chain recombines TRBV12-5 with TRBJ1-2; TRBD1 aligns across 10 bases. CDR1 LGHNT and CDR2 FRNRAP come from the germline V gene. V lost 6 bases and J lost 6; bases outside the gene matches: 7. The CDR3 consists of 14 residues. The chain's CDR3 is CASGNDRGLDGYTF. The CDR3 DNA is TGTGCTAGTGGGAATGACAGGGGGCTCGATGGCTACACCTTC.

CDR3 bases: TGCAGCTTTGCTACGGTTGGCGGGAGGGCGTTCTTC. Translating gives CSFATVGGRAFF. The chain carries TRBV29-1 and TRBJ2-1, with 9 bases fitting TRBD2. The germline CDR1 and CDR2 sequences are SQVTM and ANQGSEA. The length of the CDR3 is 12 residues. V trimming: 8 bases; J trimming: 15 bases; junction bases outside the gene matches: 14.

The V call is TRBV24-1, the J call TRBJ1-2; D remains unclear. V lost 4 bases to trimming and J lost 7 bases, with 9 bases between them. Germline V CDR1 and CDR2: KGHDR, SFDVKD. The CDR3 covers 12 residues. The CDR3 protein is CATSDLLFGYTF. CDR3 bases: TGTGCCACCAGTGACCTCTTATTTGGCTACACCTTC.

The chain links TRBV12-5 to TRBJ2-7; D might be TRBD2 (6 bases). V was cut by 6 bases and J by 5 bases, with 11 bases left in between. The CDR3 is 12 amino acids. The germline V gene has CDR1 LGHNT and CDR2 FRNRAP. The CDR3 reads CASGEGLHEQYF. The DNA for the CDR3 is TGTGCTAGTGGCGAGGGACTGCACGAGCAGTACTTC. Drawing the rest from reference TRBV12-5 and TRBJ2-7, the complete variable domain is DARVTQTPRHKVTEMGQEVTMRCQPILGHNTVFWYRQTMMQGLELLAYFRNRAPLDDSGMPKDRFSAEMPDATLATLKIQPSEPRDSAVYFCASGEGLHEQYFGPGTRLTVT.

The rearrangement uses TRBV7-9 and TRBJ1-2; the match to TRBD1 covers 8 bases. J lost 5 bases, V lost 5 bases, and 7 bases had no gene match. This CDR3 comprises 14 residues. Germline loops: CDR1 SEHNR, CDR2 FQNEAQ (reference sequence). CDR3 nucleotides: TGTGCCAGCAGCCCAGGGACAGGACGATATGGCTACACCTTC. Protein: CASSPGTGRYGYTF.

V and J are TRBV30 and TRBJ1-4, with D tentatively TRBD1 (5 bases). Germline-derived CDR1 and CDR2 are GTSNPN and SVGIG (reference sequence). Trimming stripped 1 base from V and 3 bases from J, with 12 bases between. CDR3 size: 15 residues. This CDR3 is CAWSGSTASNEKLFF. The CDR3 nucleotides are TGTGCCTGGAGTGGCTCGACAGCGTCTAATGAAAAACTGTTTTTT.